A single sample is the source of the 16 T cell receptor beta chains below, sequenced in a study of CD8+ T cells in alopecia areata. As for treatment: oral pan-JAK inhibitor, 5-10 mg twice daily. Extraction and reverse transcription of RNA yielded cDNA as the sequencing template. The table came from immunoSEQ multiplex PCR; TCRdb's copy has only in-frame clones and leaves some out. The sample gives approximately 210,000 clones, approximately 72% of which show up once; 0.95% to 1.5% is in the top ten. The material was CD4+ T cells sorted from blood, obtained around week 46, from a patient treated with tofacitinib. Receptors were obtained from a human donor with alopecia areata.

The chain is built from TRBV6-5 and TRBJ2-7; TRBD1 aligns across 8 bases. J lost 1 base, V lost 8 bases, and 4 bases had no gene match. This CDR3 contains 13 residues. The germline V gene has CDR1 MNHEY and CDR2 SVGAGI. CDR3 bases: TGTGCCAGCTCCCGACAGGGGTCCTACGAGCAGTACTTC. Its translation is CASSRQGSYEQYF.

In nucleotides, the CDR3 is TGCGCCAGCAGCCACCGACAGGGAATTGACACCGGGGAGCTGTTTTTT. This gives the protein CASSHRQGIDTGELFF. The chain links TRBV4-3 to TRBJ2-2; 7 nucleotides agree with TRBD1. Per germline, CDR1 LGHNA and CDR2 YSLEER. This CDR3 has 16 residues. The V segment lost 3 bases and the J segment 3 bases; nucleotides outside the gene matches: 7.

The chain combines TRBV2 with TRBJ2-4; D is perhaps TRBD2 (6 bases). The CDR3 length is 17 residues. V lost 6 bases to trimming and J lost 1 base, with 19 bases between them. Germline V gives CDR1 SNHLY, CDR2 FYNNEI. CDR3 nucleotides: TGTGCCAGCAGCCATCGCGTTTCTGGGGGGGCCAAAAACATTCAGTACTTC. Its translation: CASSHRVSGGAKNIQYF.

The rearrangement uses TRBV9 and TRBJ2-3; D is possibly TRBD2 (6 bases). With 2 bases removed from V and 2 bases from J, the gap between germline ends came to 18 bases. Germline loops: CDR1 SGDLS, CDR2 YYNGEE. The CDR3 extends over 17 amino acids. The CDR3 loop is CASSVERGRGFTDTQYF. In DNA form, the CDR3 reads TGTGCCAGCAGCGTCGAAAGAGGGCGGGGATTCACAGATACGCAGTATTTT.

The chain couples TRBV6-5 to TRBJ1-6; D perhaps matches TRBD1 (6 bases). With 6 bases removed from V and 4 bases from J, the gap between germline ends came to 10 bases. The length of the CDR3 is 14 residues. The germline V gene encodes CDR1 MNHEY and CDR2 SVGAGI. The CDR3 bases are TGTGCCAGCAGGGAGAGGGGGTATAATTCACCCCTCCACTTT. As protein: CASRERGYNSPLHF.

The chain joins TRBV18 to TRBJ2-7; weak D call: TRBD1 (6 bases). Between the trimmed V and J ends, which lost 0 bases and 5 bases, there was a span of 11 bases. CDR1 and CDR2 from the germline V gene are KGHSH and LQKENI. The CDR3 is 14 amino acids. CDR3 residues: CASSPPGQYHEQYF. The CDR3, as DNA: TGTGCCAGCTCACCACCCGGACAGTACCACGAGCAGTACTTC.

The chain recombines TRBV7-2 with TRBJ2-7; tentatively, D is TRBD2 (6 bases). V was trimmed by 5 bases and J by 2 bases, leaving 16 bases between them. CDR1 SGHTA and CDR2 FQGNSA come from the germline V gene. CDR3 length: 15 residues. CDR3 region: CASSPRGAGTYEQYF. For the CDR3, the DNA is TGTGCCAGCAGCCCCCGAGGAGCGGGTACCTACGAGCAGTACTTC.

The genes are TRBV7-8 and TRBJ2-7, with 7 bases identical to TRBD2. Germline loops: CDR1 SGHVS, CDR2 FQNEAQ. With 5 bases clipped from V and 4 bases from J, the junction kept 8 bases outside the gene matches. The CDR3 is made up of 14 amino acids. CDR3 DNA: TGTGCCAGCAGCCACCTCGACGGGGGGTACGAGCAGTACTTC. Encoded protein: CASSHLDGGYEQYF.

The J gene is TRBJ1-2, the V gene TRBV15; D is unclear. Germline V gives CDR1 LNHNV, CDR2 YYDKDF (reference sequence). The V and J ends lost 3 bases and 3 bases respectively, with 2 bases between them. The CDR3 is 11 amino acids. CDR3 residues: CATSSDYGYTF. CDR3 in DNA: TGTGCCACCAGCAGCGACTATGGCTACACCTTC.

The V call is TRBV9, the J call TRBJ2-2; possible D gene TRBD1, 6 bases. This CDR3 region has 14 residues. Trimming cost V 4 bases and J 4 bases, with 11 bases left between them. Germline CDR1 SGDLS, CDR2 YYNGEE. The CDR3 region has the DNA TGTGCCAGCAGCATGGGACACCTCACCGGGGAGCTGTTTTTT. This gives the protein CASSMGHLTGELFF.

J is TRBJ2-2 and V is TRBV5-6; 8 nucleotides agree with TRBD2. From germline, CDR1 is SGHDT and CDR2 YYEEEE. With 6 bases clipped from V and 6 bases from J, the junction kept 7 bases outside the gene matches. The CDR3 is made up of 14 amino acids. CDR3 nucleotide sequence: TGTGCCAGCAACCGTCGGACTAGCCCCGGGGAGCTGTTTTTT. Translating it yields CASNRRTSPGELFF.

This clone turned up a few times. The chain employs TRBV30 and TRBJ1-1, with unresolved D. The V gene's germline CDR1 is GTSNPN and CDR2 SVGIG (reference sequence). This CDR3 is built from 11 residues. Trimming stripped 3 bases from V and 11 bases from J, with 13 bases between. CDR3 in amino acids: CAWSDYYGAFF. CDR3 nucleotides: TGTGCCTGGAGCGATTACTATGGGGCTTTCTTT.

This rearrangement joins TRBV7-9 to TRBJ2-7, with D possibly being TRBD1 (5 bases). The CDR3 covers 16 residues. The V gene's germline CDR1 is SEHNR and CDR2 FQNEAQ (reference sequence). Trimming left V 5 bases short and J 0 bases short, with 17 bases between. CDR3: CASSPDVWGSSYEQYF. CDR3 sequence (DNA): TGTGCCAGCAGCCCAGACGTATGGGGCAGCTCCTACGAGCAGTACTTC.

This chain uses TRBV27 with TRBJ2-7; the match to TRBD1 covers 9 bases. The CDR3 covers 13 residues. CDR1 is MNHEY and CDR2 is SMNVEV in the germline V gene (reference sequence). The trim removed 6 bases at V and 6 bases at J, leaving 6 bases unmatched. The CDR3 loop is CASRGTGLLEQYF. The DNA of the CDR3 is TGTGCCAGCAGGGGGACAGGGCTCCTCGAGCAGTACTTC.

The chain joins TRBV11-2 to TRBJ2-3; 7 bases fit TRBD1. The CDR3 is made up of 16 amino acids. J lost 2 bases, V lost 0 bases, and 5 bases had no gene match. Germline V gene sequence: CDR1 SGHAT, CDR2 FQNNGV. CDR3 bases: TGTGCCAGCAGCTTAGACGTGGACAGGCTCACAGATACGCAGTATTTT. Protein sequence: CASSLDVDRLTDTQYF. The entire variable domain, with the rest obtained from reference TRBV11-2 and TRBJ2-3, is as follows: EAGVAQSPRYKIIEKRQSVAFWCNPISGHATLYWYQQILGQGPKLLIQFQNNGVVDDSQLPKDRFSAERLKGVDSTLKIQPAKLEDSAVYLCASSLDVDRLTDTQYFGPGTRLTVL.

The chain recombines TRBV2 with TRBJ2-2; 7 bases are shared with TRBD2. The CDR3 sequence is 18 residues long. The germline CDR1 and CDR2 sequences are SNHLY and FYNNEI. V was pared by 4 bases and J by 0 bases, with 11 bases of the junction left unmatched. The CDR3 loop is CASSVQRGTITNTGELFF. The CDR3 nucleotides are TGTGCCAGCAGTGTTCAGCGGGGTACGATTACGAACACCGGGGAGCTGTTTTTT.